This passage covers 11 T cell receptor beta chains from one sample sequenced in a study of CD8 T cells in ankylosing spondylitis. MiXCR was run by TCRdb on the 5' RACE reads, yielding one entry per CDR3 protein. The table lists 300,000 to 350,000 distinct CDR3 sequences, about 9.9% of them singletons. Sequenced: blood, either unsorted or a sorted T cell fraction (not recorded which). The receptor set was obtained from a female donor with ankylosing spondylitis or in good health (not recorded which).

This clonotype was picked up many times. V usage is TRBV5-6 and J usage is TRBJ1-2, with a possible D match to TRBD1 (6 bases). Trimming took off 5 bases at V and 1 base at J, with 9 bases between the two ends. Germline loops: CDR1 SGHDT, CDR2 YYEEEE. The CDR3 runs 13 residues. CDR3 in amino acids: CASSMDSNYGYTF. CDR3 nucleotide sequence: TGTGCCAGCAGTATGGACAGTAACTATGGCTACACCTTC.

This clonotype has a count of ten or more. The chain carries TRBV7-6 and TRBJ2-7; 8 bases match TRBD2. The V gene end was trimmed by 0 bases and the J gene end by 4 bases; junction bases not matched to a gene: 2. The CDR3 has 14 amino acids. Per the germline V gene, CDR1 is SGHVS and CDR2 is FNYEAQ. CDR3 region: CASSLAAGEYEQYF. The CDR3 coding sequence is TGTGCCAGCAGCTTAGCAGCGGGAGAATACGAGCAGTACTTC.

This clonotype was seen at least ten times. This chain joins TRBV10-3 and TRBJ1-2; TRBD1 is a possible D gene (6 bases). V was pared by 1 base and J by 9 bases, with 15 bases between. Germline-derived CDR1 and CDR2 are ENHRY and SYGVKD. The CDR3 has 14 residues. The CDR3 is CAISEYGTTNSYTF. For the CDR3, the DNA is TGTGCCATCAGTGAGTACGGGACAACCAACAGCTACACCTTC.

This clonotype has only a few counts. V gene TRBV2 combines with J gene TRBJ2-7; 7 bases fit TRBD1. This CDR3 has 16 amino acids. Per germline, CDR1 SNHLY and CDR2 FYNNEI. Losses at the gene ends were 1 base for V and 2 bases for J; bases not matched to a gene: 8. CDR3 in DNA: TGTGCCAGCAGTGAAGAGCCGGAGGACAGGACCTACGAGCAGTACTTC. This translates into CASSEEPEDRTYEQYF. Combining the CDR3 with reference TRBV2 and TRBJ2-7 gives the whole variable domain EPEVTQTPSHQVTQMGQEVILRCVPISNHLYFYWYRQILGQKVEFLVSFYNNEISEKSEIFDDQFSVERPDGSNFTLKIRSTKLEDSAMYFCASSEEPEDRTYEQYFGPGTRLTVT.

This clonotype has a count of ten or more. The CDR3 DNA reads TGTGCCAGCAGTTCTCTAGCGGGAAGTGTCGAGCAGTACTTC. Translated, it gives CASSSLAGSVEQYF. The V and J genes are TRBV27 and TRBJ2-7, with TRBD2 identical over 9 bases. This CDR3 contains 14 residues. Germline V gene data show CDR1 as MNHEY and CDR2 as SMNVEV (reference sequence). V was clipped by 4 bases and J by 6 bases; unmatched bases: 7.

The table lists this clonotype with many counts. The V gene is TRBV27, the J gene TRBJ2-1; D unclear. Trimming pared 0 bases from V and 4 bases from J, leaving 10 bases between. Per the germline V gene, CDR1 is MNHEY and CDR2 is SMNVEV (reference sequence). The CDR3 consists of 15 residues. Here the CDR3 DNA reads TGTGCCAGCAGTTTATCTAGGCAGGCGTACAATGAGCAGTTCTTC. Its translation is CASSLSRQAYNEQFF.

This clonotype was found many times. This chain's CDR3 is CSARARADYEQYF. The DNA for the CDR3 is TGCAGTGCTAGAGCCAGGGCTGACTACGAGCAGTACTTC. The genes are TRBV20-1 and TRBJ2-7; weak D call: TRBD1 (5 bases). The length of the CDR3 is 13 residues. Trimming removed 1 base at V and 3 bases at J, with 10 bases between. CDR1 is DFQATT, CDR2 SNEGSKA, per germline (reference sequence).

At least ten counts were recorded for this clonotype. This sequence joins TRBV20-1 and TRBJ2-1; TRBD2 agrees at 9 bases. Per the germline V gene, CDR1 is DFQATT and CDR2 is SNEGSKA (reference sequence). V was pared by 5 bases and J by 5 bases, with 13 bases of the junction left unmatched. The CDR3 totals 16 residues. The CDR3 DNA is TGCAGTGCTGATTCTACCGGGACTAGCAGCGACAATGAGCAGTTCTTC. This sequence encodes CSADSTGTSSDNEQFF.

This clonotype has at least ten counts. V gene TRBV2 combines with J gene TRBJ1-2; D gene unclear. V was clipped by 7 bases and J by 5 bases, with 20 bases between them. The CDR3 contains 15 residues. Germline V CDR1 and CDR2: SNHLY, FYNNEI. This CDR3 reads CASTETGSPLYGYTF. CDR3 bases: TGTGCCAGCACCGAGACGGGGTCGCCCCTTTATGGCTACACCTTC.

This clonotype was seen ten or more times. V usage is TRBV24-1 and J usage is TRBJ2-3; TRBD1 matches at 12 bases. CDR1 is KGHDR and CDR2 is SFDVKD in the germline V gene. This CDR3 is built from 16 residues. The V and J ends lost 5 bases and 5 bases, in that order; junction bases with no gene match: 7. CDR3 in amino acids: CATSVPGTGGKDTQYF. In nucleotides, the CDR3 is TGTGCCACCAGTGTACCCGGGACAGGGGGCAAAGATACGCAGTATTTT.

This clonotype has a count of ten or more. V and J are TRBV20-1 and TRBJ2-5, with TRBD1 as a possible D gene (6 bases). V was shortened by 7 bases and J by 5 bases, with 14 bases between the two germline ends. CDR3 length: 12 amino acids. From germline, CDR1 is DFQATT and CDR2 SNEGSKA (reference sequence). The CDR3 region has the DNA TGCAGTGGAAGGAGGACAGAGGAGACCCAGTACTTC. This sequence encodes CSGRRTEETQYF.